This entry describes one TCR beta chain. This specimen belongs to a study of control samples from healthy donors and cancer patients. In germline, CDR1 is LNHDA, CDR2 SQIVND (reference sequence). The CDR3 is 14 amino acids. V dropped 4 bases and J dropped 8 bases, with 14 bases sitting between them. TCRdb keeps only in-frame clones here, not all; method: immunoSEQ multiplex PCR. The sample lists around 130,000 clones, roughly 90% seen once, with around 3% in the top ten. Sequences were obtained from blood. This clonotype was obtained from a man over 45 in good health. This rearrangement joins TRBV19 to TRBJ1-4; no clear D gene. Written as DNA, the CDR3 is TGTGCCAGTAGTAGGAGCACTCAGCAAGAAAAACTGTTTTTT. This codes for CASSRSTQQEKLFF.